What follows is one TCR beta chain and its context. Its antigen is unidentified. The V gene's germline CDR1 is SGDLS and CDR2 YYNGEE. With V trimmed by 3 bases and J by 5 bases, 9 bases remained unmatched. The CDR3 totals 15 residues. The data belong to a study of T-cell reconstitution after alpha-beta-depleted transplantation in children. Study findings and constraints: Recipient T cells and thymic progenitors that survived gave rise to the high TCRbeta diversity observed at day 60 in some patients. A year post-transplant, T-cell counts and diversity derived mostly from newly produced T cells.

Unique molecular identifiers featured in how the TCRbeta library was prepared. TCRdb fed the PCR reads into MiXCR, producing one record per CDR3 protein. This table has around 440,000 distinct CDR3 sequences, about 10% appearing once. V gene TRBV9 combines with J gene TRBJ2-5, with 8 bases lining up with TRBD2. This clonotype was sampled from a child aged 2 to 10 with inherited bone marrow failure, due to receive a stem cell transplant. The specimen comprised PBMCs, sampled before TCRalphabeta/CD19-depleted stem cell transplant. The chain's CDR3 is CASSGTGGPGETQYF. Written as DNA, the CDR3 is TGTGCCAGCAGCGGAACGGGGGGGCCCGGGGAGACCCAGTACTTC.